This T cell receptor beta chain was observed in a study of Graves' ophthalmopathy and Graves' hyperthyroidism. Study-level information: Hyperthyroidism was classified as stable if no ophthalmopathy occurred within 18 months of follow-up.

The sequenced template was RNA, covering the TCR beta CDR3 region. First-round RT-PCR employed HTBI primers, with a second-round multiplex PCR after it. Using its own MiXCR run on the multiplex PCR reads, TCRdb lists one record per CDR3 protein. The sample includes around 520,000 distinct CDR3 sequences, 39% of them seen just once. CDR1 and CDR2 from the germline V gene are SGHAT and FQDESV (reference sequence). This CDR3 is built from 16 residues. Clinical symptoms, serum thyroxine, TRAb, thyroid ultrasound and orbital computed tomography were relied on for diagnosis. As regards this clonotype: Since a much larger clone is just one base distant, this may be a read error.

Sequenced material: peripheral blood or thyroid tissue (not recorded which). The genes are TRBV11-1 and TRBJ2-7; TRBD1 aligns across 10 bases. The TCR originated in an adult man with Graves' hyperthyroidism. The CDR3 protein is CASSLGGTGEYCEQYF. In DNA, the CDR3 is TGTGCCAGCAGTTTAGGAGGGACAGGGGAATATTGCGAGCAGTACTTC.